This T cell receptor (beta chain) was observed in a study of OX40 agonist ivuxolimab in advanced cancers. Trimming stripped 4 bases from V and 8 bases from J, with 16 bases between. In germline, CDR1 is SGHRS, CDR2 YFSETQ. The CDR3 loop spans 14 amino acids. Clones were read by immunoSEQ multiplex PCR, and TCRdb kept only the in-frame ones, dropping some. This sample carries approximately 70,000 clones, approximately 78% of them seen once, and the ten largest clones take about 0.4%. This sample comprised CD4+ or CD8+ T cells sorted from blood, obtained in a trial of the OX40 agonist ivuxolimab. This chain uses TRBV5-1 with TRBJ1-3; possible D gene TRBD1, 5 bases. The receptor comes from an adult with an advanced solid tumor such as melanoma, head and neck, liver or kidney cancer. This CDR3 is CASSPQTGVDTIYF. The CDR3 DNA sequence: TGCGCCAGCAGCCCTCAAACGGGGGTTGACACCATATATTTT.